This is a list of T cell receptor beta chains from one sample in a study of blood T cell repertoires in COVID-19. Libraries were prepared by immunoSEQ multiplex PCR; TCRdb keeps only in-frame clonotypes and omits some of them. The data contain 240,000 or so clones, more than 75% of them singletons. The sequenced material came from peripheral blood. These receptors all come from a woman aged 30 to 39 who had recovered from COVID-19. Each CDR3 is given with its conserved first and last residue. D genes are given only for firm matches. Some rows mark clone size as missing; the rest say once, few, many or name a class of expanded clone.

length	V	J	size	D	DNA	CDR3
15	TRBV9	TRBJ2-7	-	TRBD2	TGTGCCAGCAGCGTCTTTAGCGGGGCTTCCTACGAGCAGTACTTC	CASSVFSGASYEQYF
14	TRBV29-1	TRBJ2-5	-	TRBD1	TGCAGCGTAGCCGGACAGGGTCTGGGGGAGACCCAGTACTTC	CSVAGQGLGETQYF
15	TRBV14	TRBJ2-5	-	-	TGTGCCAGCAGCCAACGGCAGGGAGGAGGAGAGACCCAGTACTTC	CASSQRQGGGETQYF
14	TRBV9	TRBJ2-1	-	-	TGTGCCAGCAGCCCCGGGGGTGGGGACAATGAGCAGTTCTTC	CASSPGGGDNEQFF
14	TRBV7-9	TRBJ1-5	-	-	TGTGCCAGCAGCCAGGACAGCTTCAATCAGCCCCAGCATTTT	CASSQDSFNQPQHF
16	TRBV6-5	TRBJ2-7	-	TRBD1	TGTGCCAGCAGTTACTCCTGGACAGGGTTTTCCCACGAGCAGTACTTC	CASSYSWTGFSHEQYF
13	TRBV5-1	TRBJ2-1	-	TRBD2	TGCGCCAGCGGACTAGCGGGGAGTAATGAGCAGTTCTTC	CASGLAGSNEQFF
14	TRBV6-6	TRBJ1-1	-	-	TGTGCCAGCAGTTCCCAGCGGGCGGGCACTGAAGCTTTCTTT	CASSSQRAGTEAFF
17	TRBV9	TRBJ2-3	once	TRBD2	TGTGCCAGCAGCGTAGGGCTAGCGGGGGGGCCGACAGATACGCAGTATTTT	CASSVGLAGGPTDTQYF
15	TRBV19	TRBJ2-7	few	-	TGTGCCAGTAGTATTACCGGTGACAGGCCCTACGAGCAGTACTTC	CASSITGDRPYEQYF
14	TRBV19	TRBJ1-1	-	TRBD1	TGTGCCAGTAGTATAGTGGGACAGGGGGCTGAAGCTTTCTTT	CASSIVGQGAEAFF